The 10 T cell receptor beta chains below all came from one sample that was sequenced in a study of cytomegalovirus exposure and HLA in healthy donors. Produced via immunoSEQ multiplex PCR; TCRdb's table is partial and in-frame only. Here the sample spans more than 110,000 clones, 94% being singletons. Sequencing was performed on PBMCs. These receptors were collected from a man younger than 35 in good health and CMV-seropositive.

V is TRBV5-6 and J is TRBJ2-1, with 11 bases that match TRBD2. J was trimmed by 0 bases and V by 4 bases; bases with no gene match: 3. Per the germline V gene, CDR1 is SGHDT and CDR2 is YYEEEE. The CDR3 runs to 16 residues. CDR3 region: CASSPGTSGSYNEQFF. CDR3 coding DNA: TGTGCCAGCAGCCCAGGGACTAGCGGCTCCTACAATGAGCAGTTCTTC.

The chain couples TRBV5-1 to TRBJ1-4; 7 nucleotides line up with TRBD1. CDR3 size: 15 residues. V was pared by 4 bases and J by 3 bases, with 6 bases of the junction left unmatched. Germline CDR1 and CDR2: SGHRS and YFSETQ. CDR3 residues: CASSDTGASNEKLFF. In DNA form, the CDR3 reads TGCGCCAGCAGCGACACAGGGGCCTCTAATGAAAAACTGTTTTTT.

This chain connects TRBV28 to TRBJ1-5; perhaps TRBD1 as D (6 bases). V was trimmed by 6 bases and J by 5 bases, leaving 14 bases between them. CDR1 is MDHEN and CDR2 is SYDVKM in the germline V gene. The CDR3 contains 14 residues. The CDR3 spells CASSPDRSHQPQHF. The CDR3 DNA reads TGTGCCAGCAGCCCTGACAGGAGTCATCAGCCCCAGCATTTT.

The gene calls are TRBV10-3 and TRBJ2-5, with D possibly matching TRBD1 (5 bases). Trimming removed 7 bases at V and 5 bases at J, with 23 bases between. The CDR3 contains 16 residues. Germline V gene sequence: CDR1 ENHRY, CDR2 SYGVKD. DNA for the CDR3: TGTGCCATCAAAGACGGCGGACAAAGAAATGAGGAGACCCAGTACTTC. Its translation is CAIKDGGQRNEETQYF.

This chain connects TRBV2 to TRBJ1-6; D is uncertain. This CDR3 contains 13 residues. Between the trimmed V and J ends, which lost 1 base and 9 bases, there was a span of 7 bases. Germline CDR1 is SNHLY and CDR2 is FYNNEI. The CDR3 here is CASSEGWSSPLHF. Here the CDR3 DNA reads TGTGCCAGCAGTGAAGGATGGAGTTCACCCCTCCACTTT.

The CDR3 region has the DNA TGTGCCAGCAGTTACTCCCGGGAGGCATCCTACGAGCAGTACTTC. This codes for CASSYSREASYEQYF. V usage is TRBV6-5 and J usage is TRBJ2-7; 7 positions agree with TRBD2. This CDR3 has 15 residues. V dropped 0 bases and J dropped 1; count of bases not matched to a gene: 3. Germline V lookup: CDR1 MNHEY, CDR2 SVGAGI.

This clone was found once. The J gene is TRBJ2-1, the V gene TRBV13, with 14 positions matching TRBD2. Trimming at V came to 5 bases and at J to 10 bases, leaving 7 bases not matched to a gene. CDR1 is PRHDT, CDR2 FYEKMQ, per germline (reference sequence). CDR3 size: 15 residues. The chain's CDR3 is CASSPGLAGVGEQFF. The DNA for the CDR3 is TGTGCCAGCAGCCCGGGACTAGCGGGAGTCGGAGAGCAGTTCTTC.

The chain carries TRBV5-7 and TRBJ1-1; maybe TRBD1 (5 bases). TRBV5-7 is recorded as an ORF, its role being uncertain. V shed 4 bases and J shed 4 bases, with 8 bases lying between them. This CDR3 has 12 residues. In DNA form, the CDR3 reads TGTGCCAGCAGCATGACAGCCACTGAAGCTTTCTTT. Translated: CASSMTATEAFF.

V gene TRBV27 combines with J gene TRBJ1-1, with a possible D match to TRBD1 (6 bases). The CDR3 covers 13 residues. Trimming took 3 bases from V and 5 from J, leaving 10 bases between them. Germline V lookup: CDR1 MNHEY, CDR2 SMNVEV (reference sequence). CDR3 nucleotides: TGTGCCAGCAGTTTTAACAGGGTAACTGAAGCTTTCTTT. As protein: CASSFNRVTEAFF.

V and J are TRBV6-1 and TRBJ1-5, with a tentative D call TRBD1 (6 bases). Per the germline V gene, CDR1 is MNHNS and CDR2 is SASEGT. Trimming shortened V by 4 bases and J by 5 bases, and 12 bases separated the two germline ends. This CDR3 comprises 14 residues. CDR3 sequence reads: CASSGEGGYQPQHF. The CDR3, as DNA: TGTGCCAGCAGTGGAGAGGGGGGGTATCAGCCCCAGCATTTT.